This entry lists 17 T cell receptor beta chains sequenced from one sample in a study of cytomegalovirus exposure and HLA in healthy donors. Amplification used 60 Vbeta primers and 13 Jbeta primers. Assay: immunoSEQ multiplex PCR; the TCRdb copy retains only in-frame clones and omits some. The sample records 150,000 to 200,000 clones, about 80% being singletons. Sequencing was performed on PBMCs. These receptors were taken from a boy younger than 18 in good health and CMV-seronegative.

CDR3 amino acids: CASSLSPRQVPYEQYF. The CDR3 DNA reads TGTGCCAGCAGTTTATCCCCGCGACAGGTACCCTACGAGCAGTACTTC. The chain couples TRBV27 to TRBJ2-7; D is possibly TRBD1 (6 bases). The germline V and J ends were trimmed by 0 bases and 2 bases, with 14 bases remaining between them. This CDR3 region has 16 residues. Germline-derived CDR1 and CDR2 are MNHEY and SMNVEV (reference sequence).

CDR3 residues: CASSLARWQGSTDTQYF. As DNA, the CDR3 is TGTGCCAGCAGCTTGGCCCGATGGCAGGGCAGCACAGATACGCAGTATTTT. The chain has TRBV5-6 and TRBJ2-3; D might be TRBD1 (5 bases). This CDR3 has 17 residues. With 0 bases removed from V and 0 bases from J, the gap between germline ends came to 14 bases. The germline gives CDR1 SGHDT, CDR2 YYEEEE. Filled out from reference TRBV5-6 and TRBJ2-3, the complete variable domain reads DAGVTQSPTHLIKTRGQQVTLRCSPKSGHDTVSWYQQALGQGPQFIFQYYEEEERQRGNFPDRFSGHQFPNYSSELNVNALLLGDSALYLCASSLARWQGSTDTQYFGPGTRLTVL.

The chain links TRBV29-1 to TRBJ2-5; 11 bases agree with TRBD2. The CDR3 has 18 residues. V shed 0 bases, J shed 4 bases, and the junction held 13 bases outside the gene matches. The germline CDR1 and CDR2 sequences are SQVTM and ANQGSEA. CDR3: CSVEDRLSGRGGIETQYF. CDR3 DNA sequence: TGCAGCGTTGAAGATCGTCTTAGCGGGAGGGGAGGTATAGAGACCCAGTACTTC.

The chain is built from TRBV30 and TRBJ2-1; a possible D gene is TRBD2 (5 bases). This CDR3 has 12 amino acids. Deletions cut 0 bases from V and 7 bases from J, with 7 bases between. The germline V gene has CDR1 GTSNPN and CDR2 SVGIG (reference sequence). CDR3 nucleotides: TGTGCCTGGAGTGTACGAGGGAATGAGCAGTTCTTC. This codes for CAWSVRGNEQFF.

The chain carries TRBV4-1 and TRBJ1-2; 7 bases fit TRBD1. V shed 4 bases, J shed 5 bases, and the junction held 10 bases outside the gene matches. The CDR3 is made up of 15 amino acids. Germline CDR1 reads MGHRA; CDR2 reads YSYEKL. CDR3 loop: CASSRRQGDPYGYTF. The CDR3 bases are TGCGCCAGCAGCCGAAGACAGGGAGACCCTTATGGCTACACCTTC.

The chain combines TRBV11-3 with TRBJ2-7; D perhaps matches TRBD2 (7 bases). Trimming stripped 2 bases from V and 2 bases from J, with 10 bases between. The germline CDR1 and CDR2 sequences are SGHNT and YENEEA. This CDR3 comprises 14 residues. CDR3 bases: TGTGCCAGCAGCTTAAAAGGGGGGGCCTACGAGCAGTACTTC. It translates to CASSLKGGAYEQYF.

This clone was observed a single time. The chain couples TRBV7-2 to TRBJ2-5, with TRBD1 matching over 7 bases. The DNA end is a closer match to TRBJ2-7, so the J assignment may be wrong. Germline CDR1 and CDR2: SGHTA and FQGNSA. The CDR3 runs to 15 residues. This CDR3 is CASSLATGSSLEQYF. In nucleotides, the CDR3 is TGTGCCAGCAGCTTAGCGACAGGGAGTTCCCTCGAGCAGTACTTC.

This clone came up once. The chain joins TRBV30 to TRBJ2-2, with 7 bases fitting TRBD2. Per the germline V gene, CDR1 is GTSNPN and CDR2 is SVGIG (reference sequence). The CDR3 length is 14 residues. The ends lost 4 bases at V and 0 bases at J; junction bases unmatched: 2. CDR3 sequence reads: CAWTGLANTGELFF. The CDR3 coding sequence is TGTGCCTGGACTGGACTAGCGAACACCGGGGAGCTGTTTTTT.

The rearrangement uses TRBV18 and TRBJ2-1; 7 bases agree with TRBD1. CDR3 length: 15 amino acids. Germline values: CDR1 KGHSH, CDR2 LQKENI. Trimming at V came to 4 bases and at J to 5 bases, leaving 8 bases not matched to a gene. Here the CDR3 reads CASSQAQGFNNEQFF. The CDR3 DNA follows: TGTGCCAGCTCACAGGCACAGGGGTTCAACAATGAGCAGTTCTTC.

Of note for this clone: The same CDR3 also results from other DNA sequences found in this sample. The V gene is TRBV6-1, the J gene TRBJ1-4; perhaps TRBD1 as D (5 bases). Trimming shortened V by 1 base and J by 2 bases, and 17 bases separated the two germline ends. Germline V gene lookup returns CDR1 MNHNS and CDR2 SASEGT. The CDR3 runs to 18 residues. CDR3 sequence reads: CASSEVQGLGVTNEKLFF. For the CDR3, the DNA is TGTGCCAGCAGTGAAGTGCAGGGCCTGGGCGTTACTAATGAAAAACTGTTTTTT.

This clone was counted only a few times. The DNA for the CDR3 is TGTGCCACCGCCCGCCTCTTCCCCGGTGATGAGCAGTTCTTC. Protein product: CATARLFPGDEQFF. The chain uses TRBV19 and TRBJ2-1; D is unresolved. The germline gives CDR1 LNHDA, CDR2 SQIVND (reference sequence). There are 14 residues in the CDR3. V lost 10 bases and J 8 bases, leaving 21 bases between the germline ends.

As regards this clone: The same CDR3 can be traced to other DNA sequences in this sample. This chain links TRBV9 with TRBJ2-1; a possible D gene is TRBD1 (6 bases). Trimming cost V 0 bases and J 0 bases, with 10 bases left between them. CDR1 SGDLS and CDR2 YYNGEE come from the germline V gene. This CDR3 is built from 16 residues. CDR3 DNA: TGTGCCAGCAGCGTAGGAGGGGGAAGCTCCTACAATGAGCAGTTCTTC. Its translation is CASSVGGGSSYNEQFF.

The chain has TRBV7-8 and TRBJ2-7, with D possibly TRBD2 on 5 matching bases. The CDR3 contains 14 residues. Germline V gives CDR1 SGHVS, CDR2 FQNEAQ. The V end was cut by 1 base, the J end by 1 base, with 8 bases between. The CDR3 sequence is CASSLVRGSYEQYF. The CDR3 coding sequence is TGTGCCAGCAGCTTAGTACGGGGATCCTACGAGCAGTACTTC.

This chain links TRBV12-5 with TRBJ1-2; 7 bases map to TRBD1. Germline V gene lookup returns CDR1 LGHNT and CDR2 FRNRAP. The junction had 6 bases not matched to a gene; V was cut back by 1 base and J by 4 bases. This CDR3 is 15 amino acids long. In nucleotides, the CDR3 is TGTGCTAGTGGTTTGGGTAGGGGGCAGAGCTATGGCTACACCTTC. Protein sequence: CASGLGRGQSYGYTF.

Turning to this clone: A read error may produce the germline difference seen at one junction end. The chain employs TRBV7-2 and TRBJ2-1; 9 bases line up with TRBD2. CDR1 SGHTA and CDR2 FQGNSA come from the germline V gene. The CDR3 is made up of 15 amino acids. CDR3 region: CASSELAGVGNEQFF. CDR3 DNA: TGTGCCAGCAGCGAACTAGCGGGCGTAGGCAATGAGCAATTCTTC.

The chain couples TRBV5-1 to TRBJ2-2; TRBD2 aligns across 12 bases. Looked up from germline, CDR1 is SGHRS and CDR2 is YFSETQ. This CDR3 region has 16 residues. The V segment lost 4 bases and the J segment 0 bases; nucleotides outside the gene matches: 1. CDR3 sequence: CASSLAGGPNTGELFF. CDR3 DNA sequence: TGCGCCAGCAGCCTAGCGGGGGGGCCGAACACCGGGGAGCTGTTTTTT.

This chain links TRBV19 with TRBJ2-3; D is perhaps TRBD2 (5 bases). The CDR3 extends over 16 amino acids. The V end was cut by 1 base, the J end by 5 bases, with 16 bases between. The germline gives CDR1 LNHDA, CDR2 SQIVND (reference sequence). The CDR3 loop reads CASSIAAVGSRDTQYF. For the CDR3, the DNA is TGTGCCAGTAGTATAGCGGCGGTGGGGAGTCGAGATACGCAGTATTTT.